A single T cell receptor (beta chain) is shown here with its context. The sample originates from a study of blood T cell repertoires in COVID-19. In the authors' workflow: Counts of nucleated cells, estimated from reference gene primer amplification, were obtained. Some clones are missing from TCRdb's copy, which holds only in-frame ones; the method was immunoSEQ multiplex PCR. The D gene and trimming were derived from the DNA, and the V and J assignments and clone size from that table. Altogether under 300,000 clones are present, roughly four fifths being singletons, with the ten largest covering 8.5% to 9.5%. The sequence was collected from a woman aged 50 to 65 who had recovered from COVID-19. The sequencing input was peripheral blood.

CDR3 in amino acids: CASSLNYNEQFF. The DNA for the CDR3 is TGTGCCAGCAGCCTAAATTACAATGAGCAGTTCTTC. The chain is built from TRBV28 and TRBJ2-1; no definite D call. This CDR3 has 12 amino acids. V lost 6 bases to trimming and J lost 4 bases, with 7 bases between them. CDR1 MDHEN and CDR2 SYDVKM come from the germline V gene.